This T cell receptor beta chain was retrieved from a study of blood T cell repertoires in COVID-19. The germline V gene encodes CDR1 SNHLY and CDR2 FYNNEI. This CDR3 has 14 residues. The ends lost 8 bases at V and 2 bases at J; junction bases unmatched: 6. Only in-frame clones appear in the TCRdb table, and some are missing; sequencing was by immunoSEQ multiplex PCR. The sample records approximately 160,000 clones, more than 70% being singletons. Participant-given clinical history determined each cohort assignment. This sequence was found in a woman between 50 and 59 years old in a cohort exposed to, infected with or recovered from COVID-19 (not recorded which). The rearrangement uses TRBV2 and TRBJ2-3; 8 bases match TRBD1. The sequencing input was PBMCs or T cells enriched from blood (not recorded which). CDR3 DNA: TGTGCCAGCGTCCGGGACAGGTCCACAGATACGCAGTATTTT. This translates into CASVRDRSTDTQYF.